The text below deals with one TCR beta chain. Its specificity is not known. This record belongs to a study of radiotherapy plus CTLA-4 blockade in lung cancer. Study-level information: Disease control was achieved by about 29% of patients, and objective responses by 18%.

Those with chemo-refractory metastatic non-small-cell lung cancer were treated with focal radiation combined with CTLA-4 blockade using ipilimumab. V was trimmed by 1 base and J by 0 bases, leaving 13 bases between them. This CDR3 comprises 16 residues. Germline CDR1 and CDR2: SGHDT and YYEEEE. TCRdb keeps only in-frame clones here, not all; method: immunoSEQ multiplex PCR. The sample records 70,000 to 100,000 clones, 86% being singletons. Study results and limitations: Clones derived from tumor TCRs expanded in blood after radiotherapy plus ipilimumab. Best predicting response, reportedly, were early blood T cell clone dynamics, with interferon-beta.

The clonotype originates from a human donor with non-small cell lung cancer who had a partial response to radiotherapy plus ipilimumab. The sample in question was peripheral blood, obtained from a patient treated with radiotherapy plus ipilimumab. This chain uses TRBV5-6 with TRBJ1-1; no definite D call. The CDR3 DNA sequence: TGTGCCAGCAGCTTGAAGAGCGGGGTCATGAACACTGAAGCTTTCTTT. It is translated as CASSLKSGVMNTEAFF.